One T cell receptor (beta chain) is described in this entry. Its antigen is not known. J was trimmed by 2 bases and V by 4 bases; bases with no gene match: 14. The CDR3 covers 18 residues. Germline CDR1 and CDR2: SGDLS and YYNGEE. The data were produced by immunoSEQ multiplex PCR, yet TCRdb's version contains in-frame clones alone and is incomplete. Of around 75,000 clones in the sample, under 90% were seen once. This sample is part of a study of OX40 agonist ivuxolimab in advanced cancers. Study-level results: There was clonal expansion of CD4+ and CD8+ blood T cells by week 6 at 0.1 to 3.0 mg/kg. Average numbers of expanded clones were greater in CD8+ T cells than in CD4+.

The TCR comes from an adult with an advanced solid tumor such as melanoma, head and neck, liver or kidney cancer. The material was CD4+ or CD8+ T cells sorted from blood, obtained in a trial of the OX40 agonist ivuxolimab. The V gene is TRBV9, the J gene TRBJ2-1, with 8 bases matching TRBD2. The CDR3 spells CASSPLREPRGAYNEQFF. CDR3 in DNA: TGTGCCAGCAGCCCCCTCCGAGAGCCGCGGGGGGCCTACAATGAGCAGTTCTTC. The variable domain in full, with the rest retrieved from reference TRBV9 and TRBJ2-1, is DSGVTQTPKHLITATGQRVTLRCSPRSGDLSVYWYQQSLDQGLQFLIQYYNGEERAKGNILERFSAQQFPDLHSELNLSSLELGDSALYFCASSPLREPRGAYNEQFFGPGTRLTVL.